This is a list of T cell receptor beta chains from one sample in a study of blood T cell repertoires in COVID-19. This table comes from immunoSEQ multiplex PCR, and its TCRdb copy is limited to in-frame clones, with some not included. The sample has a few hundred thousand clones; 80% to 90% are singletons. Sequences were obtained from PBMCs or T cells enriched from blood (not recorded which). Receptors were obtained from a man in his forties in a cohort exposed to, infected with or recovered from COVID-19 (not recorded which). CDR3s include the opening cysteine and the closing phenylalanine or tryptophan. A D gene is named only where the DNA matches it firmly. Rows may omit the clone size; those that give it use once, few, many or a size class.

TRBV7-9	TRBJ2-7	NA	TRBD1	TGTGCCAGCAGCTCCAACCGGGACAGTAACACCTACGAGCAGTACTTC	CASSSNRDSNTYEQYF
TRBV9	TRBJ2-1	NA	TRBD2	TGTGCCAGCAGCGTAGAGAAGGGACTAGCGGGAGCGATCTCCTACAATGAGCAGTTCTTC	CASSVEKGLAGAISYNEQFF
TRBV9	TRBJ2-5	once	NA	TGTGCCAGCAGCGTAGACAACCAAGAGACCCAGTACTTC	CASSVDNQETQYF
TRBV11-2	TRBJ1-1	NA	NA	TGTGCCAGCAGCTCATGGCGGCACCAGAACACTGAAGCTTTCTTT	CASSSWRHQNTEAFF
TRBV19	TRBJ2-5	NA	NA	TGTGCCAGTAGTGGAGGGGTCGGAGAGACCCAGTACTTC	CASSGGVGETQYF
TRBV3-1/TRBV3-2	TRBJ1-5	once	NA	TGTGCCAGCAGCCCCACCAGGGGAGGCAATCAGCCCCAGCATTTT	CASSPTRGGNQPQHF
TRBV19	TRBJ2-1	NA	TRBD2	TGTGCCAGTAGGGAGAGAGGTAGCGGGAGTCCTGAGCAGTTCTTC	CASRERGSGSPEQFF
TRBV4-2	TRBJ2-7	NA	TRBD2	TGTGCCAGCAGCCAATTCGGGAGGGCCGGGGAGCAGTACTTC	CASSQFGRAGEQYF
TRBV6-1	TRBJ2-1	NA	NA	TGTGCCAGCAGTGAACTAGCAACGATGAATGAGCAGTTCTTC	CASSELATMNEQFF
TRBV28	TRBJ1-5	NA	TRBD1	TGTGCCAGCAGGACTAGGACAGGGTGGAATCAGCCCCAGCATTTT	CASRTRTGWNQPQHF
TRBV19	TRBJ1-1	NA	NA	TGTGCCAGTATCACACCGGCTAGGAGAGAAGCTTTCTTT	CASITPARREAFF
TRBV9	TRBJ2-2	NA	NA	TGTGCCAGCAGCGTCTGGCAGACGAACACCGGGGAGCTGTTTTTT	CASSVWQTNTGELFF
TRBV6-5	TRBJ1-3	NA	NA	TGTGCCAGCACCCAGAGGACAAGAGGAAACACCATATATTTT	CASTQRTRGNTIYF
TRBV11-2	TRBJ1-1	NA	NA	TGTGCCAGCAGCTTAACAGGGAACACTGAAGCTTTCTTT	CASSLTGNTEAFF
TRBV4-2	TRBJ2-1	NA	TRBD2	TGTGCCAGCAGCCAAGACCTCCCGGGACTAGCGGGAGGTAGGGATGAGCAGTTCTTC	CASSQDLPGLAGGRDEQFF
TRBV28	TRBJ2-5	NA	TRBD1	TGTGCCAGCTGGACAGGGGGCCCAGAGACCCAGTACTTC	CASWTGGPETQYF
TRBV28	TRBJ2-2	once	NA	TGTGCCAGCAGTTTAACCAGGGTGAACACCGGGGAGCTGTTTTTT	CASSLTRVNTGELFF
TRBV4-1	TRBJ2-2	once	NA	TGCGCCAGCAGCCAAGATGGACGGCGGGGGAACACCGGGGAGCTGTTTTTT	CASSQDGRRGNTGELFF
TRBV27	TRBJ1-2	NA	TRBD1	TGTGCCAGCAGTCCCGGGACAGGGGTTGCCTATGGCTACACCTTC	CASSPGTGVAYGYTF
TRBV29-1	TRBJ2-1	NA	NA	TGCAGCGTTGGAGGGACATTTAGCTCCTACAATGAGCAGTTCTTC	CSVGGTFSSYNEQFF
TRBV10-3	TRBJ2-2	few	NA	TGTGCCACCTGTGCTAAACCGAACACCGGGGAGCTGTTTTTT	CATCAKPNTGELFF
TRBV19	TRBJ1-5	NA	NA	TGTGCCAGTAGTATAGTGCCCCACAGGGAGAAGCAGCCCCAGCATTTT	CASSIVPHREKQPQHF
TRBV28	TRBJ1-2	NA	NA	TGTGCCAGCAGCCGACGGGACCGAGGGGGCTATGGCTACACCTTC	CASSRRDRGGYGYTF
TRBV7-8	TRBJ2-7	NA	TRBD2	TGTGCCAGCAGCTTAAACGTCTTTGGACTAGCGGCATACGAGCAGTACTTC	CASSLNVFGLAAYEQYF
TRBV19	TRBJ2-3	NA	TRBD2	TGTGCCAGTAGTATTGATGGCGGGAGAAGGACCACAGATACGCAGTATTTT	CASSIDGGRRTTDTQYF
TRBV5-1	TRBJ2-1	NA	NA	TGCGCCAGCAGCCGGGTTAGAGGTGTTGAGCAGTTCTTC	CASSRVRGVEQFF
TRBV25-1	TRBJ2-1	NA	NA	TGTGCCAGCAGTGACACGTGGCGGAATGAGCAGTTCTTC	CASSDTWRNEQFF
TRBV9	TRBJ2-1	once	TRBD2	TGTGCCAGCAGCGTAGAATCTAGCGGGACCTATGAGCAGTTCTTC	CASSVESSGTYEQFF
TRBV10-3	TRBJ2-2	NA	TRBD2	TGTGCCATCCCCAGGGGAGGGAGCGGGAGTGCGAACACCGGGGAGCTGTTTTTT	CAIPRGGSGSANTGELFF
TRBV4-2	TRBJ1-1	few	NA	TGTGCCAGCAGCCAGGCGGGGAGGGACGCCACTGAAGCTTTCTTT	CASSQAGRDATEAFF
TRBV4-1	TRBJ2-7	NA	TRBD1	TGCGCCAGCAGCCACCTGACAGGGGGCCGAGACGAGCAGTACTTC	CASSHLTGGRDEQYF
TRBV3-1/TRBV3-2	TRBJ1-6	NA	TRBD1	TGTGCCAGCAGCCAAGAAGGGACAGGGCCCCTCCACTTT	CASSQEGTGPLHF
TRBV28	TRBJ1-1	NA	TRBD1	TGTGCCAGCAGTACAGGGGGCCTAAACACTGAAGCTTTCTTT	CASSTGGLNTEAFF
TRBV30	TRBJ1-1	once	NA	TGTGCCTGGTGGGGCAGGGGAACTGAAGCTTTCTTT	CAWWGRGTEAFF
TRBV6-1	TRBJ1-2	NA	NA	TGTGCCAGCAGTGAAGTGGGACTAAGCTATGGCTACACCTTC	CASSEVGLSYGYTF
TRBV9	TRBJ2-1	NA	NA	TGTGCCAGCAGCGTAGGGAGCTCCTACAATGAGCAGTTCTTC	CASSVGSSYNEQFF
TRBV29-1	TRBJ2-7	NA	TRBD2	TGCAGCGTGCTTGGTAGCGGGAGCCACGAGCAGTACTTC	CSVLGSGSHEQYF
TRBV6-5	TRBJ1-4	NA	TRBD1	TGTGCCAGCAAGGGACAGCTTAATGAAAAACTGTTTTTT	CASKGQLNEKLFF
TRBV28	TRBJ2-7	NA	NA	TGTGCCAGCAGTTTATTTCTCGGCTCCTACGAGCAGTACTTC	CASSLFLGSYEQYF
TRBV5-1	TRBJ2-1	NA	TRBD2	TGCGCCAGCAGCCCGACGGGACTAGTGGGCGATGAGCAGTTCTTC	CASSPTGLVGDEQFF
TRBV25-1	TRBJ2-1	NA	TRBD2	TGTGCCAGCACCCAGGGGACTAGCGGTTACTCCTACAATGAGCAGTTCTTC	CASTQGTSGYSYNEQFF
TRBV18	TRBJ2-5	NA	TRBD2	TGTGCCAGCTCAATATTAGCGGGGATCGAGACCCAGTACTTC	CASSILAGIETQYF
TRBV7-2	TRBJ2-2	NA	TRBD2	TGTGCCAGCAGCGCCGGGACTAGCGGGAGAGGCACCGGGGAGCTGTTTTTT	CASSAGTSGRGTGELFF
TRBV5-1	TRBJ2-1	once	TRBD2	TGCGCCAGCAGCTTGGCGGGAGGTCTTTACAATGAGCAGTTCTTC	CASSLAGGLYNEQFF